What follows describes a single TCR beta chain. Its cognate antigen is unknown. For repertoire sequencing, the TCR beta CDR3 regions were amplified from RNA transcripts. After a first-round RT-PCR with HTBI primers, a second-round multiplex PCR was run. Each CDR3 protein is one row after TCRdb ran MiXCR on the multiplex PCR reads. The sample has around 520,000 distinct CDR3 sequences, approximately 37% seen once. V lost 6 bases and J 6 bases, leaving 17 bases between the germline ends. This CDR3 comprises 14 residues. CDR1 MNHEY and CDR2 SVGAGI come from the germline V gene. As diagnostic evidence, clinical symptoms, serum thyroxine, TRAb, thyroid ultrasound and orbital computed tomography were relied upon. The data were obtained in a study of Graves' ophthalmopathy and Graves' hyperthyroidism. On the study more broadly: Stable hyperthyroidism referred to disease that showed no ophthalmopathy within 18 months of follow-up.

Whole-study findings and limits: Blood contained most expanded thyroid clonotypes exceeding 0.001 frequency. A model of 13 signatures distinguished ophthalmopathy from stable hyperthyroidism at approximately 90% sensitivity and roughly 82% specificity.

This TCR derives from an adult man with Graves' hyperthyroidism. The V gene is TRBV6-5, the J gene TRBJ1-1; no clear D. The specimen was peripheral blood or thyroid tissue (not recorded which). The CDR3 loop is CASRWTKVSSEAFF. CDR3 coding DNA: TGTGCCAGCAGATGGACTAAGGTCTCCTCTGAAGCTTTCTTT.